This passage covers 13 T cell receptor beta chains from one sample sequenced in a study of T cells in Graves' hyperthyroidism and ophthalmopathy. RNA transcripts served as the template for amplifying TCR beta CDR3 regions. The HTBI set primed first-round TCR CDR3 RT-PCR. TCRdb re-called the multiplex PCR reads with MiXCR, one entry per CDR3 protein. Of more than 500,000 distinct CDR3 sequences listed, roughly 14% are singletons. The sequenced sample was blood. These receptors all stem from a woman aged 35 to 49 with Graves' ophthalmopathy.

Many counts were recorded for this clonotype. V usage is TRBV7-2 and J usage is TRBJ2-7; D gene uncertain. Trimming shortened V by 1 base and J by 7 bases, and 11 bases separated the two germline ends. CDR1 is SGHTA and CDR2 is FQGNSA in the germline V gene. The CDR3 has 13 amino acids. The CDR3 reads CASSLVAMREQYF. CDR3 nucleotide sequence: TGTGCCAGCAGCTTAGTAGCCATGCGGGAGCAGTACTTC.

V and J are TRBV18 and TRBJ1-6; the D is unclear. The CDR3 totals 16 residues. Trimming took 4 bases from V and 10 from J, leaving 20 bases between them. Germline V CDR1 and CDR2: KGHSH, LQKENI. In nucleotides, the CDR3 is TGTGCCAGCTCACTTCAGGCGAAACGTGGGGTGTCACCCCTCCACTTT. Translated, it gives CASSLQAKRGVSPLHF.

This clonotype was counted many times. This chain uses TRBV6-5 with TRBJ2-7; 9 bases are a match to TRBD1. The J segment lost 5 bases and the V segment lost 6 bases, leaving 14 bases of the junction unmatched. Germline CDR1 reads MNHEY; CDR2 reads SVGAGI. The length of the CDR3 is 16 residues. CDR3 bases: TGTGCCAGCAGCACAAGGCGGGGACAGGGCGAGAACGAGCAGTACTTC. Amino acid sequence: CASSTRRGQGENEQYF.

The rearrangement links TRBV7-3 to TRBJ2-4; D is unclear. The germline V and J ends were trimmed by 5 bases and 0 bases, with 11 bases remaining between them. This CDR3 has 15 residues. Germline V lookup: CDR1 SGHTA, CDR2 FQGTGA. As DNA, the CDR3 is TGTGCCAGCAGCATGGACGGGCTAGCCAAAAACATTCAGTACTTC. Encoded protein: CASSMDGLAKNIQYF.

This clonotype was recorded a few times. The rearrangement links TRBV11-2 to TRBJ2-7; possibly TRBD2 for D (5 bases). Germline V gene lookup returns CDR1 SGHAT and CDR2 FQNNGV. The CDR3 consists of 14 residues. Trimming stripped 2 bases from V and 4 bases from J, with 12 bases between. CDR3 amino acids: CASSLRGERYEQYF. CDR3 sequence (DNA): TGTGCCAGCAGCTTAAGAGGCGAGCGGTACGAGCAGTACTTC.

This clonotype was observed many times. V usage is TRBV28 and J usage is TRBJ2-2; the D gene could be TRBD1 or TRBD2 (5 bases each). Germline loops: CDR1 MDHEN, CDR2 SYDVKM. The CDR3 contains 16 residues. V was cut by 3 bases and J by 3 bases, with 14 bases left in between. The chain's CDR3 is CASSFVTWGHTGELFF. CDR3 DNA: TGTGCCAGCAGTTTTGTAACCTGGGGACACACCGGGGAGCTGTTTTTT.

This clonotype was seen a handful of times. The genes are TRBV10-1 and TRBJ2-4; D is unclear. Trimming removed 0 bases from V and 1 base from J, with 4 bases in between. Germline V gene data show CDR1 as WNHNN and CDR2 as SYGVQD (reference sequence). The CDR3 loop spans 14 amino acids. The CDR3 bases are TGCGCCAGCAGTGAGTCAGGGGCCAAAAACATTCAGTACTTC. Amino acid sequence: CASSESGAKNIQYF.

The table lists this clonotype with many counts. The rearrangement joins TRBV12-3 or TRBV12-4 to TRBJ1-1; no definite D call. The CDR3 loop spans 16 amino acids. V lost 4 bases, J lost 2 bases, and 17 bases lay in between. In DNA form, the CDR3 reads TGTGCCAGCAGTTACGGGATCCTGGGAACAAACACTGAAGCTTTCTTT. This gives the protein CASSYGILGTNTEAFF.

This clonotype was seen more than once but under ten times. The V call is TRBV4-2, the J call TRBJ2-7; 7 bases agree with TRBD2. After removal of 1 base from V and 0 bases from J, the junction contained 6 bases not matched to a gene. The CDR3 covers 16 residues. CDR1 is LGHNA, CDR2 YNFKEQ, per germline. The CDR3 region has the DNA TGTGCCAGCAGCCAAGTCCCCGGGACTAACTCCTACGAGCAGTACTTC. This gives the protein CASSQVPGTNSYEQYF.

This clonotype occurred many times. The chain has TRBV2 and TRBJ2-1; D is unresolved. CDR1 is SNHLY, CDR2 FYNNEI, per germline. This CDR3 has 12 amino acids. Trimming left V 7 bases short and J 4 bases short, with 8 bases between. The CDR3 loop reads CASNLEYNEQFF. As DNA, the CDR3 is TGTGCCAGCAATCTGGAGTACAATGAGCAGTTCTTC.

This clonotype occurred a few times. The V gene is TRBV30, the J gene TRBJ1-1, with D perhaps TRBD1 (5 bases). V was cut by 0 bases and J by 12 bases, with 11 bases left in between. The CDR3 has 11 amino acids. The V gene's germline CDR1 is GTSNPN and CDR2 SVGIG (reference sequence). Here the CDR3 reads CAWSVLQGTFF. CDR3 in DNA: TGTGCCTGGAGTGTACTCCAGGGAACTTTCTTT.

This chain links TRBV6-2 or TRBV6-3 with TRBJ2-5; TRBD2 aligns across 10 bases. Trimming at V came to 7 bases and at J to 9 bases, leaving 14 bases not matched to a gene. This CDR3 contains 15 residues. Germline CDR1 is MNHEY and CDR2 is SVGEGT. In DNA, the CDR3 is TGTGCCAGCACCAACCGGCTAGCGGGAGTGATGGCCCAGTACTTC. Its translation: CASTNRLAGVMAQYF.

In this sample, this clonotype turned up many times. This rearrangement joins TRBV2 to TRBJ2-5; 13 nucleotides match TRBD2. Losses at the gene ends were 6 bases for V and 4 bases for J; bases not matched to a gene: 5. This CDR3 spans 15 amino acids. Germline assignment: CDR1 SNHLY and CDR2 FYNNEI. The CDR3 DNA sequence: TGTGCCAGCAGAGGACTAGCGGGAGTTCCAGAGACCCAGTACTTC. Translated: CASRGLAGVPETQYF.